This T cell receptor (beta chain) stems from a study of somatic mutations in cytotoxic T cells in rheumatoid arthritis. Only one count was recorded for this clone. Its antigen is currently unknown. Losses at the gene ends were 6 bases for V and 1 base for J; bases not matched to a gene: 6. Germline V gene lookup returns CDR1 WSHSY and CDR2 SAAADI. CDR3 size: 15 residues. Both CD4+ and CD8+ cells were separated through positive magnetic bead selection, and their purity was verified using flow cytometry. The study's findings and limits: An age-related increase in CD8+ clonality was seen in rheumatoid arthritis patients but not in healthy controls. In rheumatoid arthritis patients, the slight underrepresentation of TRBV07 was not adjusted for multiple comparisons.

Data came from immunoSEQ multiplex PCR; TCRdb stores just in-frame clones and leaves some out. The data contain some 7,300 clones, roughly 75% of them seen just once; the ten biggest clones take up 30% to 45%. The sequenced sample consisted of CD8+ T cells sorted from blood. The rearrangement joins TRBV10-2 to TRBJ1-3; 7 bases match TRBD1. This TCR was sampled from an older woman in good health. The CDR3 DNA reads as TGCGCCAGCAGCCCGGGACAGACTTCTGGAAACACCATATATTTT. It is translated as CASSPGQTSGNTIYF.